These 25 T cell receptor beta chains share one sample of origin, sequenced in a study of PD-1 blockade in classical Hodgkin lymphoma. Clones were sequenced by immunoSEQ multiplex PCR, and TCRdb holds only the in-frame ones, with some missing. The sample gives around 20,000 clones, approximately 80% of which show up once; around 7.2% is in the top ten. The sample's time point: cycle 4 day 1 (C4D1), after 6 weeks of nivolumab. Patients all relapsed after autologous stem cell transplantation, and there was variation in brentuximab vedotin exposure. The sequencing used peripheral blood mononuclear cells (PBMCs), collected before the fourth cycle of nivolumab. The receptors were gathered from a human donor with classical Hodgkin lymphoma.

Only one count was recorded for this clone. CDR3 in amino acids: CASSGQGARGRYYEQYF. CDR3 DNA: TGTGCCAGCAGTGGACAGGGGGCAAGGGGGCGGTACTACGAGCAGTACTTC. The rearrangement uses TRBV2 and TRBJ2-7; 10 nucleotides agree with TRBD1. Per germline, CDR1 SNHLY and CDR2 FYNNEI. V shed 4 bases and J 3 bases; nucleotides not matched to a gene: 12. CDR3 size: 17 residues.

This clone was counted between two and nine times. The CDR3 sequence is CASSEGGVSYEQYF. The CDR3, as DNA: TGCGCCAGCAGCGAGGGGGGGGTCTCCTACGAGCAGTACTTC. The genes are TRBV5-1 and TRBJ2-7; the D gene is possibly TRBD2 (7 bases). The CDR3 has 14 amino acids. V gave up 4 bases and J gave up 0 bases, with 11 bases separating them. Germline V gene data show CDR1 as SGHRS and CDR2 as YFSETQ.

The chain carries TRBV7-9 and TRBJ2-3; the match to TRBD2 covers 11 bases. V trimming: 3 bases; J trimming: 4 bases; junction bases outside the gene matches: 15. The CDR3 totals 19 residues. Germline lookup yields CDR1 SEHNR and CDR2 FQNEAQ (reference sequence). CDR3 in amino acids: CASSFPTRLAGNGADTQYF. The CDR3 DNA reads TGTGCCAGCAGCTTCCCCACCAGACTAGCGGGAAATGGCGCAGATACGCAGTATTTT.

A few counts support this clone. The chain uses TRBV5-1 and TRBJ2-5; 8 bases are a match to TRBD1. The germline CDR1 and CDR2 sequences are SGHRS and YFSETQ. This CDR3 region has 13 residues. Trimming cost V 4 bases and J 5 bases; bases outside gene matches: 4. The CDR3 DNA is TGCGCCAGCAGCCTCGGACAGGGTGAGACCCAGTACTTC. The encoded protein is CASSLGQGETQYF.

The genes are TRBV19 and TRBJ2-2; D might be TRBD1 or TRBD2, each matching 6 bases. Germline V gives CDR1 LNHDA, CDR2 SQIVND (reference sequence). The CDR3 covers 18 residues. V was cut by 5 bases and J by 3 bases, with 22 bases left in between. The CDR3 sequence is CASSSRAWGDKDTGELFF. DNA of the CDR3: TGTGCCAGTAGTTCACGGGCGTGGGGGGACAAGGACACCGGGGAGCTGTTTTTT.

This clone was counted only a few times. V usage is TRBV2 and J usage is TRBJ1-2; D gene unclear. The ends were cut back, 5 bases at V and 7 bases at J, with 17 bases in the middle. CDR1 SNHLY and CDR2 FYNNEI come from the germline V gene. This CDR3 has 14 residues. CDR3 coding DNA: TGTGCCAGCAGTCCATCGAGGGAAGGAGGTGGCTACACCTTC. This translates into CASSPSREGGGYTF.

The chain uses TRBV6-5 and TRBJ2-1, with D possibly being TRBD2 (5 bases). The V and J ends lost 0 bases and 7 bases respectively, with 16 bases between them. Germline CDR1 is MNHEY and CDR2 is SVGAGI. The CDR3 is 16 amino acids. Written as DNA, the CDR3 is TGTGCCAGCAGTTACTCGGACTGGTGGGGTTGGAATGAGCAGTTCTTC. This codes for CASSYSDWWGWNEQFF.

The rearrangement links TRBV5-5 to TRBJ2-1, with 11 bases lining up with TRBD2. The CDR3 has 13 amino acids. Germline V lookup: CDR1 SGHKS, CDR2 YYEKEE (reference sequence). The V gene end was trimmed by 2 bases and the J gene end by 12 bases; junction bases not matched to a gene: 4. CDR3 in amino acids: CASSLLAGVRQFF. The CDR3 DNA is TGTGCCAGCAGCTTACTAGCGGGAGTCAGGCAGTTCTTC.

This clone showed up just once. V is TRBV7-9 and J is TRBJ2-2, with 11 positions matching TRBD2. Germline V gene sequence: CDR1 SEHNR, CDR2 FQNEAQ (reference sequence). The CDR3 sequence is 16 residues long. Trimming removed 5 bases from V and 7 bases from J; junction bases left unmatched: 9. The CDR3 coding sequence is TGTGCCAGCAGCGCCTCACTAGCGGGAGTGTACGGGGAGCTGTTTTTT. As protein: CASSASLAGVYGELFF.

V gene TRBV9 combines with J gene TRBJ2-7; D is possibly TRBD1 (6 bases). Germline CDR1 reads SGDLS; CDR2 reads YYNGEE. V was cut by 3 bases and J by 4 bases, with 14 bases left in between. CDR3 length: 14 residues. The CDR3 loop reads CASSERQVEYEQYF. CDR3 bases: TGTGCCAGCAGCGAACGACAGGTTGAATACGAGCAGTACTTC.

This chain links TRBV25-1 with TRBJ2-1; 7 bases line up with TRBD2. This CDR3 is built from 16 residues. Per the germline V gene, CDR1 is MGHDK and CDR2 is SYGVNS. Unmatched junction bases numbered 19, after V lost 5 bases and J lost 12 bases. This CDR3 is CASSPGGAGEGTWQFF. CDR3 bases: TGTGCCAGCAGTCCCGGGGGTGCGGGAGAAGGTACTTGGCAGTTCTTC.

This rearrangement joins TRBV7-9 to TRBJ2-5, with D unclear. CDR3 length equals 13 residues. V gave up 1 base and J gave up 5 bases, with 8 bases separating them. Germline V gene lookup returns CDR1 SEHNR and CDR2 FQNEAQ (reference sequence). As DNA, the CDR3 is TGTGCCAGCAGCTTAGGAGGTTGGGAGACCCAGTACTTC. Residues: CASSLGGWETQYF.

The chain combines TRBV2 with TRBJ1-5; perhaps TRBD1 as D (5 bases). The V gene's germline CDR1 is SNHLY and CDR2 FYNNEI. The ends were cut back, 7 bases at V and 2 bases at J, with 12 bases in the middle. The length of the CDR3 is 14 residues. The CDR3 bases are TGTGCCAGCAAGGGGCAGGGCGGCAATCAGCCCCAGCATTTT. It is translated as CASKGQGGNQPQHF.

This chain links TRBV7-3 with TRBJ2-5; either TRBD1 or TRBD2 may supply D (5 bases each). The germline V gene has CDR1 SGHTA and CDR2 FQGTGA. This CDR3 has 14 amino acids. V was pared by 5 bases and J by 4 bases, with 14 bases between. DNA of the CDR3: TGTGCCAGCAGCCACGGGACCTGGGGAGAGACCCAGTACTTC. Translated, it gives CASSHGTWGETQYF.

The rearrangement uses TRBV29-1 and TRBJ2-7; D might be TRBD1 (6 bases). This CDR3 comprises 14 residues. Germline CDR1 is SQVTM and CDR2 is ANQGSEA. The V and J ends lost 6 bases and 1 base respectively, with 16 bases between them. The CDR3 reads CSVTKTGRSYEQYF. CDR3 nucleotides: TGCAGCGTGACAAAGACAGGCCGGTCCTACGAGCAGTACTTC.

The chain links TRBV5-1 to TRBJ2-5; the match to TRBD2 covers 7 bases. This CDR3 region has 13 residues. Germline V gene data show CDR1 as SGHRS and CDR2 as YFSETQ. The V segment lost 3 bases and the J segment 5 bases; nucleotides outside the gene matches: 4. In nucleotides, the CDR3 is TGCGCCAGCAGCTCGGGGGGAGAGGAGACCCAGTACTTC. It translates to CASSSGGEETQYF.

V gene TRBV4-1 combines with J gene TRBJ2-2; the D is unclear. Trimming took 1 base from V and 0 from J, leaving 12 bases between them. Germline V lookup: CDR1 MGHRA, CDR2 YSYEKL. The CDR3 totals 17 residues. The CDR3 DNA is TGCGCCAGCAGCCAAGGACGGAACACCGCGAACACCGGGGAGCTGTTTTTT. It is translated as CASSQGRNTANTGELFF.

This clone was detected only a few times. The rearrangement uses TRBV5-6 and TRBJ2-5; D not certain. The length of the CDR3 is 16 residues. Germline V gene data show CDR1 as SGHDT and CDR2 as YYEEEE. Trimming left V 0 bases short and J 0 bases short, with 12 bases between. In DNA form, the CDR3 reads TGTGCCAGCAGCTTGGCTCTAGACGGGTACCAAGAGACCCAGTACTTC. This translates into CASSLALDGYQETQYF.

This chain connects TRBV2 to TRBJ1-3, with D possibly TRBD1 on 6 matching bases. Germline V lookup: CDR1 SNHLY, CDR2 FYNNEI. With 5 bases removed from V and 0 bases from J, the gap between germline ends came to 14 bases. The CDR3 extends over 16 amino acids. The DNA of the CDR3 is TGTGCCAGCAGTATGTGGGACATCAGCTCTGGAAACACCATATATTTT. Translated, it gives CASSMWDISSGNTIYF.

CDR3 in amino acids: CASSDPPYNEQFF. CDR3 DNA: TGTGCCAGCAGTGACCCCCCTTACAATGAGCAGTTCTTC. The chain couples TRBV6-5 to TRBJ2-1; D is uncertain. The CDR3 sequence is 13 residues long. Germline CDR1 reads MNHEY; CDR2 reads SVGAGI. Deletions cut 5 bases from V and 4 bases from J, with 9 bases between.

This chain links TRBV5-6 with TRBJ1-2; 9 positions match TRBD1. Germline lookup yields CDR1 SGHDT and CDR2 YYEEEE. V was clipped by 4 bases and J by 3 bases; unmatched bases: 13. This CDR3 spans 17 amino acids. CDR3 sequence reads: CASSPGQGLATYYGYTF. In DNA form, the CDR3 reads TGTGCCAGCAGCCCGGGACAGGGTCTCGCGACGTACTATGGCTACACCTTC.

This clone was counted between two and nine times. V is TRBV6-5 and J is TRBJ2-7; maybe TRBD2 (6 bases). Looked up from germline, CDR1 is MNHEY and CDR2 is SVGAGI. The germline V and J ends were trimmed by 0 bases and 3 bases, with 6 bases remaining between them. The CDR3 spans 13 residues. This CDR3 is CASSYSRGYEQYF. For the CDR3, the DNA is TGTGCCAGCAGTTACTCGCGGGGCTACGAGCAGTACTTC.

The chain carries TRBV7-9 and TRBJ2-1, with D uncertain. This CDR3 contains 16 residues. V lost 5 bases and J 0 bases, leaving 14 bases between the germline ends. Germline assignment: CDR1 SEHNR and CDR2 FQNEAQ (reference sequence). CDR3 region: CASSGAGGSSYNEQFF. For the CDR3, the DNA is TGTGCCAGCAGCGGAGCCGGCGGTAGCTCCTACAATGAGCAGTTCTTC.

The rearrangement uses TRBV4-1 and TRBJ1-1; D gene unclear. Germline V CDR1 and CDR2: MGHRA, YSYEKL. V gave up 0 bases and J gave up 3 bases, with 20 bases separating them. The CDR3 has 18 amino acids. CDR3 DNA sequence: TGCGCCAGCAGCCAAGATCGGGTCGGTATTCGAGCCTACACTGAAGCTTTCTTT. Translation gives CASSQDRVGIRAYTEAFF.

The chain couples TRBV7-6 to TRBJ2-7; 9 nucleotides line up with TRBD1. CDR1 and CDR2 (germline): SGHVS, FNYEAQ. V gave up 7 bases and J gave up 4 bases; unmatched junction bases: 17. The CDR3 runs to 17 residues. The CDR3 DNA reads as TGTGCCAGCACGTCCGGGACAGGGTCGTATCGCACGTACGAGCAGTACTTC. The encoded protein is CASTSGTGSYRTYEQYF.